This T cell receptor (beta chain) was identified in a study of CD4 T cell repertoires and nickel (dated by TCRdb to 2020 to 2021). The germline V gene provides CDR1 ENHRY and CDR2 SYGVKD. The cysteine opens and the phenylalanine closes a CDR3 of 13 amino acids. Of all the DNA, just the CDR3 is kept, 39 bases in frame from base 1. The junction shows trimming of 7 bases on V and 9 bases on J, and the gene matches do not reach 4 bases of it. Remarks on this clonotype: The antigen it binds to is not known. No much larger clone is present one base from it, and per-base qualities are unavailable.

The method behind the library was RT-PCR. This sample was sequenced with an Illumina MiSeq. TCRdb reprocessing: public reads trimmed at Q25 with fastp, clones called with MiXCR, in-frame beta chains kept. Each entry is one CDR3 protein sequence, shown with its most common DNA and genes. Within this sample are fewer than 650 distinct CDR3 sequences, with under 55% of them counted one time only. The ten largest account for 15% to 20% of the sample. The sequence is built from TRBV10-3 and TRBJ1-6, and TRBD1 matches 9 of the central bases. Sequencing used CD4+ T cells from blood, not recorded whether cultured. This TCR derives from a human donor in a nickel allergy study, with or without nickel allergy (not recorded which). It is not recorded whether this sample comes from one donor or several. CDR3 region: CAITTGGGSPLHF. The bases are TGTGCCATCACTACAGGGGGCGGTTCACCCCTCCACTTT.